The TCR beta chain under discussion was sequenced for a study of blood T cells in healthy people across ages. PCR was performed a second time for about 7 to 11 cycles using a sample-barcoded 5' primer and a J-beta primer mix. TCRdb itself ran the 5' RACE reads through MiXCR, one entry per CDR3 protein. The data show around 990,000 distinct CDR3 sequences, approximately 25% seen once. Russia was home to the donors, healthy Caucasian individuals aged 6 to 90. The CDR3 is made up of 15 amino acids. V shed 1 base and J 6 bases; nucleotides not matched to a gene: 4. From germline, CDR1 is LGHNA and CDR2 YSLEER. These data are also associated with another study on T cells of mothers and their children. From that second work: In this cohort, donors were three healthy Caucasian mothers plus their six children. Each child gave about 3 million TCR beta CDR3 reads (each mother, over 9 million). Researchers report slightly higher, though non-significant, overlap in related mother-child pairs than in unrelated pairs.

Material for sequencing was blood. The receptor comes from a girl aged 2 to 9 in good health. The chain couples TRBV4-3 to TRBJ1-4; TRBD1 matches at 8 bases. The CDR3 nucleotides are TGCGCCAGCAGCCAAGCGGACAGGGACGATGAAAAACTGTTTTTT. The encoded protein is CASSQADRDDEKLFF.